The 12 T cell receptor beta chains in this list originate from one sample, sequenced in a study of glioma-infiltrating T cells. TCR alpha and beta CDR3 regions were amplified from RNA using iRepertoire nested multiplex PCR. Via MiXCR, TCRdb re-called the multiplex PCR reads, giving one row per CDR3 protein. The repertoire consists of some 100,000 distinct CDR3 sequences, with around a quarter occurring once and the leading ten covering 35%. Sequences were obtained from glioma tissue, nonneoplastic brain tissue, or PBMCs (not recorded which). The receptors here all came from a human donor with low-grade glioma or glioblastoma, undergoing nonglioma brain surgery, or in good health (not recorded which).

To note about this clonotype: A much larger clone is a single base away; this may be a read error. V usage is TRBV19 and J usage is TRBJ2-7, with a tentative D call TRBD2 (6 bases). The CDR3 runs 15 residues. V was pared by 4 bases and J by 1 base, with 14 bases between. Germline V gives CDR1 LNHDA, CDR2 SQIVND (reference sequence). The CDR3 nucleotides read TGTGCCAGTAGTACACCCCTCAGCGGGTCCTACGAGCAGTACTTC. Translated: CASSTPLSGSYEQYF.

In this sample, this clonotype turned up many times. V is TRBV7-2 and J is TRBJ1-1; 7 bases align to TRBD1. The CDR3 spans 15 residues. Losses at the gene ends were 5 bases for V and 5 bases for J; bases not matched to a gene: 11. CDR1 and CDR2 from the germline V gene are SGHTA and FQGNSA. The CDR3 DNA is TGTGCCAGCAGCCGAAAACAGGGGAGGATTACTGAAGCTTTCTTT. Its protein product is CASSRKQGRITEAFF. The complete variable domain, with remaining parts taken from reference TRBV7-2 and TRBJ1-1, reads GAGVSQSPSNKVTEKGKDVELRCDPISGHTALYWYRQSLGQGLEFLIYFQGNSAPDKSGLPSDRFSAERTGGSVSTLTIQRTQQEDSAVYLCASSRKQGRITEAFFGQGTRLTVV.

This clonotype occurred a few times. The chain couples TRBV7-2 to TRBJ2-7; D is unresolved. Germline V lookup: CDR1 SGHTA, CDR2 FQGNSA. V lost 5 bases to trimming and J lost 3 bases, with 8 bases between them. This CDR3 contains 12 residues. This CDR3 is CASSQAVYEQYF. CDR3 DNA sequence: TGTGCCAGCAGCCAGGCGGTCTACGAGCAGTACTTC. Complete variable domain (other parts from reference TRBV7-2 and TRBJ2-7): GAGVSQSPSNKVTEKGKDVELRCDPISGHTALYWYRQSLGQGLEFLIYFQGNSAPDKSGLPSDRFSAERTGGSVSTLTIQRTQQEDSAVYLCASSQAVYEQYFGPGTRLTVT.

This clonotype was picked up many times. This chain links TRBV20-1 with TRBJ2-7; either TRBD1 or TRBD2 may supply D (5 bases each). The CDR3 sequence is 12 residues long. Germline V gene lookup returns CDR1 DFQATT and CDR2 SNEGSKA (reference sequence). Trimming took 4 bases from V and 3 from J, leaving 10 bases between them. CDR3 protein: CSATGTDYEQYF. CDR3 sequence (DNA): TGCAGTGCTACGGGGACGGACTACGAGCAGTACTTC.

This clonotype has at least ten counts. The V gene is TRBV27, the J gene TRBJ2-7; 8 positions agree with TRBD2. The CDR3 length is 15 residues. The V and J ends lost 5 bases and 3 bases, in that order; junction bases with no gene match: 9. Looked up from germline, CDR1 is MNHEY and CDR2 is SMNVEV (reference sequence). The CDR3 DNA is TGTGCCAGCAGTGCCCAGCGGGAGCGAATCTACGAGCAGTACTTC. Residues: CASSAQRERIYEQYF.

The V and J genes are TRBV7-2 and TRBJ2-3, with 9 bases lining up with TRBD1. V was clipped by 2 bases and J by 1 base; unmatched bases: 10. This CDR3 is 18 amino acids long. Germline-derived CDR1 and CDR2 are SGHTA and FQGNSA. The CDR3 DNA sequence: TGTGCCAGCAGCTTATATATACCCGGGACAGGGCGCACAGATACGCAGTATTTT. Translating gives CASSLYIPGTGRTDTQYF. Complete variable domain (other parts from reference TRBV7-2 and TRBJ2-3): GAGVSQSPSNKVTEKGKDVELRCDPISGHTALYWYRQSLGQGLEFLIYFQGNSAPDKSGLPSDRFSAERTGGSVSTLTIQRTQQEDSAVYLCASSLYIPGTGRTDTQYFGPGTRLTVL.

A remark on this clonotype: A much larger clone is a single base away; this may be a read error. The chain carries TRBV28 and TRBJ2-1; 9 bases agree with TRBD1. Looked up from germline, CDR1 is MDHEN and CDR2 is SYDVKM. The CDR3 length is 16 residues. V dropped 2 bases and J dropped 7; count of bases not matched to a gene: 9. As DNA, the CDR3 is TGTGCCAGCAGTTTAGGGGGACAGGGAAACTTAAATGAGCAGTTCTTC. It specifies CASSLGGQGNLNEQFF. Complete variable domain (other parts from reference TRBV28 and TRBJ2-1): DVKVTQSSRYLVKRTGEKVFLECVQDMDHENMFWYRQDPGLGLRLIYFSYDVKMKEKGDIPEGYSVSREKKERFSLILESASTNQTSMYLCASSLGGQGNLNEQFFGPGTRLTVL.

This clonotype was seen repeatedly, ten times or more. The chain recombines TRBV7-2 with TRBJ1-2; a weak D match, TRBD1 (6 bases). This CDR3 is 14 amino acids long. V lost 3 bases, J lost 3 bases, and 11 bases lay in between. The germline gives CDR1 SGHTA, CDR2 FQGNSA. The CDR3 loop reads CASSFLQGDYGYTF. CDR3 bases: TGTGCCAGCAGCTTCCTACAGGGTGACTATGGCTACACCTTC. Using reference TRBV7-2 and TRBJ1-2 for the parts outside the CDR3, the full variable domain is GAGVSQSPSNKVTEKGKDVELRCDPISGHTALYWYRQSLGQGLEFLIYFQGNSAPDKSGLPSDRFSAERTGGSVSTLTIQRTQQEDSAVYLCASSFLQGDYGYTFGSGTRLTVV.

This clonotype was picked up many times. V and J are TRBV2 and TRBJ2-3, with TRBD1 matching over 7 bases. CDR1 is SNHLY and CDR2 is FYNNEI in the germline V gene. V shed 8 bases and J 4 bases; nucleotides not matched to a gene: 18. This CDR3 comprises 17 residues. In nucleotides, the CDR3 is TGTGCCAGCGTAGTTGACAGGGACCTCGCTCCAGCAGATACGCAGTATTTT. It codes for CASVVDRDLAPADTQYF.

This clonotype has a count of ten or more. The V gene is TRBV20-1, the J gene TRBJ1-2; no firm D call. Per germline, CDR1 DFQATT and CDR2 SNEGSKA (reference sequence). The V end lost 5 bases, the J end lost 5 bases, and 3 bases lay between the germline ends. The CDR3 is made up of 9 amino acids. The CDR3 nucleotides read TGCAGTGCTCCTTATGGCTACACCTTC. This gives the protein CSAPYGYTF.

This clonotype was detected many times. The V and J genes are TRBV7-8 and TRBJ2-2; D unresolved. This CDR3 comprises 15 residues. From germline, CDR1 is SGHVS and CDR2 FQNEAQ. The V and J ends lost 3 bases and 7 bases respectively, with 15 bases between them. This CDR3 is CASSFSTSVGGELFF. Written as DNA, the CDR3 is TGTGCCAGCAGCTTCTCAACTTCGGTGGGCGGGGAGCTGTTTTTT. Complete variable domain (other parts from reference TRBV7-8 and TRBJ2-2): GAGVSQSPRYKVAKRGQDVALRCDPISGHVSLFWYQQALGQGPEFLTYFQNEAQLDKSGLPSDRFFAERPEGSVSTLKIQRTQQEDSAVYLCASSFSTSVGGELFFGEGSRLTVL.

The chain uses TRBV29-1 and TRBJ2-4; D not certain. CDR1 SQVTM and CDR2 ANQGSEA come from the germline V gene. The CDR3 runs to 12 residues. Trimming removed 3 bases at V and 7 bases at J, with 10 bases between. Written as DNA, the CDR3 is TGCAGCGTTGAGCAGGCAAGGAACATTCAGTACTTC. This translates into CSVEQARNIQYF.